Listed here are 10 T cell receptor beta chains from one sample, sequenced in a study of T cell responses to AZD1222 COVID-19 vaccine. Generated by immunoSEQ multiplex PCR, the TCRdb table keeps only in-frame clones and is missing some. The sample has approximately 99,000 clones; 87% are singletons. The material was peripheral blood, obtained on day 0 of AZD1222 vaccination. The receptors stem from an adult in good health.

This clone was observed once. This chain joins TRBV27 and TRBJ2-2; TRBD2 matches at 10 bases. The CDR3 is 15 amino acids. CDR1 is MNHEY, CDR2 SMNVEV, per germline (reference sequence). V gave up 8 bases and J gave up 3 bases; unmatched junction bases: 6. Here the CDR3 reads CASAGTSVDTGELFF. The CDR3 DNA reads TGTGCCAGCGCCGGGACTAGCGTCGACACCGGGGAGCTGTTTTTT.

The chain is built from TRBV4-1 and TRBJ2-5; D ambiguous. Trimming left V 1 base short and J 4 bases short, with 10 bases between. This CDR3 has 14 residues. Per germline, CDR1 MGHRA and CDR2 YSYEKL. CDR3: CASSQVAVGETQYF. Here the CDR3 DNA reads TGCGCCAGCAGCCAAGTGGCGGTTGGAGAGACCCAGTACTTC.

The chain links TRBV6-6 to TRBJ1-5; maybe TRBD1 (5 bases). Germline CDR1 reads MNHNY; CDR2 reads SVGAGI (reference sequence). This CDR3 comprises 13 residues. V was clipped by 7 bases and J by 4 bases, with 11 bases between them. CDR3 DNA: TGTGCCAGCACCGTCCGGGGGAATCAGCCCCAGCATTTT. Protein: CASTVRGNQPQHF.

CDR3 nucleotides: TGCAGCGTTGATCACGGCAGTAGAATCGATGAGCAGTTCTTC. Its translation: CSVDHGSRIDEQFF. The genes are TRBV29-1 and TRBJ2-1, with no clear D. The CDR3 is 14 residues long. With 3 bases removed from V and 8 bases from J, the gap between germline ends came to 17 bases. CDR1 and CDR2 (germline): SQVTM, ANQGSEA.

The CDR3 sequence: CASSYSNPGTSWETQYF. The CDR3 coding sequence is TGTGCCAGCAGTTACTCGAACCCCGGGACTAGCTGGGAGACCCAGTACTTC. V and J are TRBV6-2 or TRBV6-3 and TRBJ2-5; TRBD2 agrees at 9 bases. Germline-derived CDR1 and CDR2 are MNHEY and SVGEGT. CDR3 length: 17 amino acids. V shed 0 bases and J 5 bases; nucleotides not matched to a gene: 10.

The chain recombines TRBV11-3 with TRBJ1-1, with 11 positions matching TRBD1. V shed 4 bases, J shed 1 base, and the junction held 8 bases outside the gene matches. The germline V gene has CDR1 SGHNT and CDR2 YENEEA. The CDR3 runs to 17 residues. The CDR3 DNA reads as TGTGCCAGCAGCTACCGGGACAGGGGGGCTAAGAACACTGAAGCTTTCTTT. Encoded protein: CASSYRDRGAKNTEAFF.

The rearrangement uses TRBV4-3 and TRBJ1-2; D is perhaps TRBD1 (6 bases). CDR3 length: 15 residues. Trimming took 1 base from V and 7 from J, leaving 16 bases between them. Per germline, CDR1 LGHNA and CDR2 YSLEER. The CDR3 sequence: CASSQGETLRGGYTF. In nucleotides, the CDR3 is TGCGCCAGCAGCCAAGGGGAAACACTCAGGGGTGGCTACACCTTC.

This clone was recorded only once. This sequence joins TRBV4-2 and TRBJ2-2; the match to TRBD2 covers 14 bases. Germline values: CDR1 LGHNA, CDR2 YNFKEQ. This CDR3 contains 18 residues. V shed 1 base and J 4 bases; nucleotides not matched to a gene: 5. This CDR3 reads CASSQVGLAGGLTGELFF. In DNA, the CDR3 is TGTGCCAGCAGCCAAGTCGGACTAGCGGGGGGCCTCACCGGGGAGCTGTTTTTT.

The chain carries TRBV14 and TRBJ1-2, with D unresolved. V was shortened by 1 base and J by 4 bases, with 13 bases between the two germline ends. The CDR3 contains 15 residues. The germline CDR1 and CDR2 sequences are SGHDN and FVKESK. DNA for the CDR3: TGTGCCAGCAGCCAAGCCTTAACGGGGAGCTATGGCTACACCTTC. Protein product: CASSQALTGSYGYTF.

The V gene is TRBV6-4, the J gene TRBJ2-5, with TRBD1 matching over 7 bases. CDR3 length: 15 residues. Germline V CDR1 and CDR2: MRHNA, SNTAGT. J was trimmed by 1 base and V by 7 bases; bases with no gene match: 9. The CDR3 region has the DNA TGTGCCAGCAATGCCGGGACAGACCTCCAAGAGACCCAGTACTTC. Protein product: CASNAGTDLQETQYF.